This T cell receptor (beta chain) appears in the sequencing data of a study of tumor and adjacent non-tumor tissue in lung cancer. Study-level results: Tumor repertoires had a smaller top 100 clone share than normal lung.

This sample's RNA came from whole unsorted tissue. Donors were chemotherapy-naive, newly diagnosed lung cancer surgical patients in China, August–late 2014. Three rounds of nested PCR, following a modified ARM-PCR protocol, produced the TCRbeta library. TCRdb used MiXCR to reprocess the multiplex PCR reads, holding one entry per CDR3 protein. The sample records about 80,000 distinct CDR3 sequences, around 65% being singletons. This clonotype has at least ten counts. Its cognate antigen is unknown. A much larger clone is a single base away; this may be a read error. Material: lung tumor tissue. The receptor comes from a woman aged 70-85 years with non-small cell lung cancer.

The CDR3 spells CASSYSQGSYGYTF. DNA for the CDR3: TGTGCCAGCAGTTACTCACAGGGATCCTATGGCTACACCTTC. This chain connects TRBV6-6 to TRBJ1-2; weak D call: TRBD1 (6 bases). Germline CDR1 MNHNY, CDR2 SVGAGI (reference sequence). V lost 0 bases and J lost 4, with 9 bases in between. This CDR3 has 14 amino acids.